This T cell receptor beta chain was identified in a study of patients and donors after allogeneic stem cell transplantation. Of note for this clonotype: A read error may account for a junction end that differs from germline.

One entry per CDR3 protein, called by TCRdb with MiXCR from the RT-PCR reads. This table has about a million distinct CDR3 sequences, 18% appearing once. This receptor was taken from a human donor who was either an allogeneic HSCT recipient or a stem cell or donor lymphocyte infusion donor (not recorded which). It is not recorded whose cells these are; they may come from a transplant donor. The sequencing sample was made of blood, either unsorted or a sorted T cell fraction (not recorded which).

This CDR3 is CASSEWSSGSRDTQYF. DNA of the CDR3: TGTGCCAGCAGTGAATGGTCTAGCGGGAGCAGAGATACGCAGTATTTT. The V call is TRBV2, the J call TRBJ2-3; 10 bases agree with TRBD2. CDR3 length equals 16 residues. Per germline, CDR1 SNHLY and CDR2 FYNNEI.